The entry below gives a single T cell receptor beta chain sequence along with its context. The data were taken from a study of blood T cell repertoires in COVID-19. Study information: Spain, Italy and the United States supplied samples that represented acute and convalescent COVID-19.

Measured with immunoSEQ multiplex PCR; TCRdb has only the in-frame clones, and not every one. The table includes roughly 110,000 clones, approximately 90% detected once. CDR3 size: 11 residues. Germline CDR1 reads MNHEY; CDR2 reads SMNVEV (reference sequence). With 10 bases removed from V and 0 bases from J, the gap between germline ends came to 3 bases. The chain recombines TRBV27 with TRBJ2-2; no clear D. The sequencing input was peripheral blood. The sequence came from a woman aged 45-65 years with acute or convalescent COVID-19. DNA of the CDR3: TGTGCCACCACGAACACCGGGGAGCTGTTTTTT. As protein: CATTNTGELFF.